The 12 T cell receptor beta chains given below trace back to one sample, sequenced in a study of blood T cell repertoires in COVID-19. The data were produced by immunoSEQ multiplex PCR, yet TCRdb's version contains in-frame clones alone and is incomplete. In the table there are approximately 150,000 clones, approximately 92% of which are singletons. Input material: peripheral blood. These receptor sequences come from a young man with COVID-19, enrolled during active disease.

The chain combines TRBV29-1 with TRBJ1-3, with D unresolved. This CDR3 contains 12 residues. Germline V gene data show CDR1 as SQVTM and CDR2 as ANQGSEA. With 4 bases removed from V and 4 bases from J, the gap between germline ends came to 8 bases. The CDR3 bases are TGCAGCGTTGCGGGGATCGGAAACACCATATATTTT. Its translation: CSVAGIGNTIYF.

The chain employs TRBV28 and TRBJ2-5, with 8 positions matching TRBD2. The length of the CDR3 is 15 residues. Germline CDR1 MDHEN, CDR2 SYDVKM. With 6 bases clipped from V and 5 bases from J, the junction kept 11 bases outside the gene matches. CDR3 coding DNA: TGTGCCAGCAGCCGCTACGGGGGGGCCCGGGAGACCCAGTACTTC. It translates to CASSRYGGARETQYF.

This sequence joins TRBV5-4 and TRBJ2-5, with TRBD2 identical over 9 bases. Per germline, CDR1 SGHNT and CDR2 YYREEE (reference sequence). Trimming cost V 1 base and J 0 bases; bases outside gene matches: 4. This CDR3 has 16 residues. CDR3 protein: CASSLLLAGDQETQYF. CDR3 nucleotides: TGTGCCAGCAGCTTGTTGTTAGCGGGGGACCAAGAGACCCAGTACTTC.

This chain uses TRBV5-1 with TRBJ2-1, with 10 bases lining up with TRBD2. This CDR3 is 15 amino acids long. Per germline, CDR1 SGHRS and CDR2 YFSETQ. The junction had 5 bases not matched to a gene; V was cut back by 3 bases and J by 5 bases. The CDR3: CASSWSGRGDNEQFF. The CDR3 DNA sequence: TGCGCCAGCAGCTGGAGCGGGAGGGGGGACAATGAGCAGTTCTTC.

The chain has TRBV24-1 and TRBJ2-1, with TRBD2 identical over 11 bases. Germline loops: CDR1 KGHDR, CDR2 SFDVKD. With V trimmed by 4 bases and J by 3 bases, 4 bases remained unmatched. The CDR3 has 16 amino acids. The CDR3 sequence is CATSDLAGGGYNEQFF. In DNA form, the CDR3 reads TGTGCCACCAGTGACTTAGCGGGAGGGGGCTACAATGAGCAGTTCTTC.

This clone occurred once. The rearrangement uses TRBV7-2 and TRBJ2-5; 10 bases fit TRBD1. In germline, CDR1 is SGHTA, CDR2 FQGNSA. Germline trimming cut 4 bases from V and 5 bases from J; bases unmatched to any gene: 7. The CDR3 length is 15 residues. The CDR3 DNA follows: TGTGCCAGCAGCTCCCCGGGACAGGGGCCCGAGACCCAGTACTTC. Its translation: CASSSPGQGPETQYF.

CDR3 region: CASSSPGTSGPRGYNEQFF. The DNA for the CDR3 is TGTGCCAGCAGCTCACCCGGGACTAGCGGTCCTAGAGGGTACAATGAGCAGTTCTTC. The chain links TRBV7-3 to TRBJ2-1; TRBD2 agrees at 11 bases. V shed 4 bases and J 4 bases; nucleotides not matched to a gene: 15. Germline CDR1 reads SGHTA; CDR2 reads FQGTGA. This CDR3 spans 19 amino acids. The variable domain in full, completed from reference TRBV7-3 and TRBJ2-1, reads GAGVSQTPSNKVTEKGKYVELRCDPISGHTALYWYRQSLGQGPEFLIYFQGTGAADDSGLPNDRFFAVRPEGSVSTLKIQRTERGDSAVYLCASSSPGTSGPRGYNEQFFGPGTRLTVL.

The genes are TRBV2 and TRBJ2-1, with D tentatively TRBD1 (5 bases). V gave up 4 bases and J gave up 2 bases, with 15 bases separating them. CDR1 SNHLY and CDR2 FYNNEI come from the germline V gene. The length of the CDR3 is 16 residues. CDR3: CASSVSRGRAYNEQFF. As DNA, the CDR3 is TGTGCCAGCAGTGTTAGTCGCGGCAGGGCCTACAATGAGCAGTTCTTC.

The chain uses TRBV7-8 and TRBJ2-7; 15 nucleotides align to TRBD2. Unmatched junction bases numbered 12, after V lost 5 bases and J lost 7 bases. The CDR3 sequence is 17 residues long. CDR1 is SGHVS and CDR2 is FQNEAQ in the germline V gene. CDR3: CASSLRRTSGRAGEQYF. The CDR3 DNA follows: TGTGCCAGCAGCCTCCGTAGGACTAGCGGGAGGGCCGGGGAGCAGTACTTC.

The chain uses TRBV28 and TRBJ2-1; D is perhaps TRBD1 (6 bases). Between the trimmed V and J ends, which lost 3 bases and 5 bases, there was a span of 11 bases. The CDR3 loop spans 14 amino acids. The germline CDR1 and CDR2 sequences are MDHEN and SYDVKM. This CDR3 is CASSFLGGHNEQFF. Written as DNA, the CDR3 is TGTGCCAGCAGTTTCCTAGGGGGTCACAATGAGCAGTTCTTC.

This chain connects TRBV5-1 to TRBJ2-5; D unclear. V was shortened by 6 bases and J by 5 bases, with 8 bases between the two germline ends. Germline values: CDR1 SGHRS, CDR2 YFSETQ. The CDR3 runs to 11 residues. The CDR3 is CASISAETQYF. The CDR3 DNA is TGCGCCAGCATTAGTGCGGAGACCCAGTACTTC.

This clone came up once. The chain recombines TRBV27 with TRBJ1-2; D ambiguous. CDR1 is MNHEY and CDR2 is SMNVEV in the germline V gene (reference sequence). Trimming cost V 7 bases and J 0 bases, with 12 bases left between them. The CDR3 extends over 14 amino acids. The CDR3 loop reads CASTPGDPNYGYTF. The DNA of the CDR3 is TGTGCCAGCACCCCGGGAGATCCTAACTATGGCTACACCTTC.